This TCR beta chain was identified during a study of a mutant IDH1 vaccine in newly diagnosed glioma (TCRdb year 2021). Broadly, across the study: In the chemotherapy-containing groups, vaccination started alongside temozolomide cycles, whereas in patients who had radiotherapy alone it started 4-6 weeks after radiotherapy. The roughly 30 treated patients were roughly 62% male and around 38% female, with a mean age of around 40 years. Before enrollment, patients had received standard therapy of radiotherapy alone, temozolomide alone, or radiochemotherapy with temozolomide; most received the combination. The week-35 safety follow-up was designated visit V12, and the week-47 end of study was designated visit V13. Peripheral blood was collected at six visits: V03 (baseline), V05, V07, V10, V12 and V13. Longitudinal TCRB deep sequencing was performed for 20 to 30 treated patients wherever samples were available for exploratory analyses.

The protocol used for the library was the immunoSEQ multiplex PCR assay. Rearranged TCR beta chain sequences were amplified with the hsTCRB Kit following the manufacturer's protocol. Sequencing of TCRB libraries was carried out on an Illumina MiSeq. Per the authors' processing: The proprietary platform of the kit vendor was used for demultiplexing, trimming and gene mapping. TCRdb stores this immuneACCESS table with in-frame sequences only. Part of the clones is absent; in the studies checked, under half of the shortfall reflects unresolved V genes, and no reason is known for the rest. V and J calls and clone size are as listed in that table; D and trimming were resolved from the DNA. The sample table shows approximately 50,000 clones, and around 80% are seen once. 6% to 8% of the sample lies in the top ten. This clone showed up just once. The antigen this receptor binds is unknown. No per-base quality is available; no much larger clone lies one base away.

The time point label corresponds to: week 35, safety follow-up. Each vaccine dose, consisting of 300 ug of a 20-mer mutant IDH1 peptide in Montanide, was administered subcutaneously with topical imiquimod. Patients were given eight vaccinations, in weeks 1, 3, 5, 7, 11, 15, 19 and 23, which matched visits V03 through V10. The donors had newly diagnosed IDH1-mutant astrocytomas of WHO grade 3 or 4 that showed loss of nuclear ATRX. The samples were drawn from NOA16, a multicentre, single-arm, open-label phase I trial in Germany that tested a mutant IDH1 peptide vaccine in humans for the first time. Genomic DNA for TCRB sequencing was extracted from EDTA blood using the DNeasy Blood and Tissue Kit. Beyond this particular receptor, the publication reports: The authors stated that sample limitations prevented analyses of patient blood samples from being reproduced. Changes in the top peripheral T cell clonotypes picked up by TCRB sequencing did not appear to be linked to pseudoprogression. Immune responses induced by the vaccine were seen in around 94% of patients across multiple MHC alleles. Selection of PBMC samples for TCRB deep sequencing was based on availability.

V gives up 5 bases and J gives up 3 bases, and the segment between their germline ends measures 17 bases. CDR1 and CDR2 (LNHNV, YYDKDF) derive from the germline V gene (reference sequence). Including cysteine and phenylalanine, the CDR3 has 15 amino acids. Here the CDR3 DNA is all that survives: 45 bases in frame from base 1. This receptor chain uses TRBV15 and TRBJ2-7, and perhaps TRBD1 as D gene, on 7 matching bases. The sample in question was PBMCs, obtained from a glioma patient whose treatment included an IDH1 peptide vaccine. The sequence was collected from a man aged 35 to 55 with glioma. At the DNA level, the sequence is TGTGCCACCAGCGATAGGCAGGGGGGCCTCTACGAGCAGTACTTC. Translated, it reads CATSDRQGGLYEQYF.